This TCR beta chain was recovered during a study of cytomegalovirus exposure and HLA in healthy donors. The CDR3 is made up of 14 amino acids. The germline CDR1 and CDR2 sequences are SGHNT and YYREEE (reference sequence). V lost 0 bases to trimming and J lost 7 bases; unmatched junction nucleotides: 4. 13 Jbeta primers and 60 Vbeta primers were used for the PCR. Data came from immunoSEQ multiplex PCR; TCRdb stores just in-frame clones and leaves some out. The sample holds tens of thousands of clones; under 85% are singletons and the top ten take around 54%. The chain uses TRBV5-4 and TRBJ2-1, with TRBD2 matching over 7 bases. The sequence was obtained from a man aged 50 or older in good health and CMV-seropositive. Sequenced sample: PBMCs. CDR3 DNA: TGTGCCAGCAGCTTGGTGGGAGGGCGGAATGAGCAGTTCTTC. It specifies CASSLVGGRNEQFF.